This is a list of T cell receptor beta chains from one sample in a study of blood T cell repertoires in COVID-19. Sequencing used immunoSEQ multiplex PCR; TCRdb keeps in-frame clones, though not all of them. The table lists around 300,000 clones, around nine tenths of them singletons. Sequencing was performed on peripheral blood. The receptors here all came from a woman in her thirties with COVID-19, enrolled during active disease. Each CDR3 is given with its conserved first and last residue. Each record gives: clone size, V gene, J gene, CDR3 protein. Clone size appears in some rows only: once, few, many, or a class for an expanded clone.

clone size: once; V gene: TRBV14; J gene: TRBJ2-3; CDR3 protein: CASSQRPGIVGGTQYF
clone size: -; V gene: TRBV7-2; J gene: TRBJ2-7; CDR3 protein: CASSLASGSSYEQYF
clone size: -; V gene: TRBV12-5; J gene: TRBJ2-1; CDR3 protein: CASGLGTSGRTEQFF
clone size: -; V gene: TRBV5-8; J gene: TRBJ1-2; CDR3 protein: CASSLRDNRAGGYTF
clone size: -; V gene: TRBV18; J gene: TRBJ1-5; CDR3 protein: CASSQGSNQPQHF
clone size: -; V gene: TRBV19; J gene: TRBJ2-7; CDR3 protein: CASRTSGSSYEQYF
clone size: -; V gene: TRBV7-3; J gene: TRBJ2-7; CDR3 protein: CASALREGYEQYF
clone size: -; V gene: TRBV13; J gene: TRBJ1-1; CDR3 protein: CASSLQGGDTEAFF
clone size: -; V gene: TRBV21-1; J gene: TRBJ1-2; CDR3 protein: CASSKEEGGYTF
clone size: -; V gene: TRBV23-1; J gene: TRBJ2-3; CDR3 protein: CASSLPPRGTDTQYF
clone size: -; V gene: TRBV10-3; J gene: TRBJ2-1; CDR3 protein: CATQALAGGSNEQFF